This T cell receptor (beta chain) was sequenced during a study of CD8 T cells in ankylosing spondylitis. This CDR3 contains 13 residues. The germline V and J ends were trimmed by 1 base and 6 bases, with 8 bases remaining between them. Germline V gives CDR1 SGHTA, CDR2 FQGTGA. Study outcomes and limitations: As reported, disease-linked clones showed significant enrichment in matched ankylosing spondylitis synovial fluid. The study identified a TCR beta motif of several highly homologous variants that appeared characteristic of ankylosing spondylitis blood.

It was by quantitative 5'-RACE with molecular barcodes that TCR beta libraries were made. One entry per CDR3 protein results from TCRdb running MiXCR on the 5' RACE reads. This sample has around 890,000 distinct CDR3 sequences, with about an eighth found just once. This clonotype has ten or more counts. Its antigen is unidentified. Sequenced material: blood, either unsorted or a sorted T cell fraction (not recorded which). The TCR comes from a male donor with ankylosing spondylitis. The V and J genes are TRBV7-3 and TRBJ2-3; D tentatively reads TRBD1 or TRBD2 (5 bases each). The CDR3 loop reads CASSLIREDTQYF. The CDR3 DNA sequence: TGTGCCAGCAGCTTAATCAGGGAGGATACGCAGTATTTT.